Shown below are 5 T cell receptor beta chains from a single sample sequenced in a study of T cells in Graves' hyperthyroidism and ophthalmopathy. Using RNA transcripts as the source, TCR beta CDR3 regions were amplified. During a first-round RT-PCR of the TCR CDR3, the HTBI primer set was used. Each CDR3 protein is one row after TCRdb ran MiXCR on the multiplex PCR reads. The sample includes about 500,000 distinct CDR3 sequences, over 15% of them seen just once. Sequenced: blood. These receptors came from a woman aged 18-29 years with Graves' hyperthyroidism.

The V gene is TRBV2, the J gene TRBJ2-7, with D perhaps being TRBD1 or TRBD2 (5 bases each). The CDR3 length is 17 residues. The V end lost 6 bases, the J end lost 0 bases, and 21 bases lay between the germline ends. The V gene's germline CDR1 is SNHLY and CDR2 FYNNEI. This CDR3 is CASRRRAGTFSSYEQYF. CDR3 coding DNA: TGTGCCAGCAGACGCCGAGCCGGGACGTTCAGCTCCTACGAGCAGTACTTC.

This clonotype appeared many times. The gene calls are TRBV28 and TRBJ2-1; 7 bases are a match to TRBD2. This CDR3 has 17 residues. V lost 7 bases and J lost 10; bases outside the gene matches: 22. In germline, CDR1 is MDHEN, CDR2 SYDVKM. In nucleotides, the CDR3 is TGTGCCAGCACCCTCCTGTCGGCTAGCGGCCCCCGCGGCGAGCAGTTCTTC. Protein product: CASTLLSASGPRGEQFF.

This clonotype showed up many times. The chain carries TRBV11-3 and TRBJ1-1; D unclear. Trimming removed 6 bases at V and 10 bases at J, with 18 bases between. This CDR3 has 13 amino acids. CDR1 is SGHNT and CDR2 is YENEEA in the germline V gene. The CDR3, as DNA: TGTGCCAGCAGACCCCAGTTGGGCAGCGTAGCTTTCTTT. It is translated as CASRPQLGSVAFF.

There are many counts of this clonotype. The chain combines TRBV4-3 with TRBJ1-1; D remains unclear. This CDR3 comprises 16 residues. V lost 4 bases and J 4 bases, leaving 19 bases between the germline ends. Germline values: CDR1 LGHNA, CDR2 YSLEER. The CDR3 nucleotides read TGCGCCAGCAGCCCGTCGTCCGCGAAGTTCGGCACTGAAGCTTTCTTT. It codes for CASSPSSAKFGTEAFF.

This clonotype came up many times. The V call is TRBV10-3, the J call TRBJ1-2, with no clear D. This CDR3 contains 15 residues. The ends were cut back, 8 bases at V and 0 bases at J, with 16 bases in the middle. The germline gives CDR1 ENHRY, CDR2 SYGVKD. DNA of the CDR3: TGTGCCATCCCAGCTGAGAGAAATTCTAACTATGGCTACACCTTC. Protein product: CAIPAERNSNYGYTF.